One sample yielded the 3 T cell receptor beta chains listed below, sequenced in a study of blood T cell repertoires in COVID-19 (dated by TCRdb to the early 2020s). Receptors were amplified or captured by the immunoSEQ multiplex PCR assay. TCRdb carries this immuneACCESS record with in-frame sequences only. Its versions omit some clonotypes, under half of them owing to an unresolved V gene in the studies checked, with the rest unexplained. This sample lists 80,000 to 100,000 clones; about 88% were detected once. Roughly 20% of the sample is taken by the ten largest. Sequences were obtained from peripheral blood. The receptors were sampled from a woman over 75 with acute or convalescent COVID-19.

The chain links TRBV6-5 to TRBJ2-2; D perhaps matches TRBD1 (6 bases). Trimming shortened V by 7 bases and J by 2 bases, and 14 bases separated the two germline ends. This CDR3 has 15 residues. Looked up from germline, CDR1 is MNHEY and CDR2 is SVGAGI. CDR3 sequence reads: CASTPMDSNTGELFF. In DNA form, the CDR3 reads TGTGCCAGCACCCCCATGGACAGTAACACCGGGGAGCTGTTTTTT.

V gene TRBV28 combines with J gene TRBJ1-6; the D gene is possibly TRBD1 (6 bases). There are 12 residues in the CDR3. The V and J ends lost 6 bases and 10 bases respectively, with 10 bases between them. Looked up from germline, CDR1 is MDHEN and CDR2 is SYDVKM. CDR3 in amino acids: CASRVGGSPLHF. As DNA, the CDR3 is TGTGCCAGCAGGGTTGGGGGCTCACCCCTCCACTTT.

J is TRBJ2-2 and V is TRBV3-1 (or the pseudogene TRBV3-2); TRBD1 matches 12 bases. Germline V gives CDR1 LGHDT, CDR2 YNNKEL (reference sequence). This CDR3 spans 16 amino acids. V lost 4 bases, J lost 6 bases, and 6 bases stayed unmatched. The CDR3 nucleotides are TGTGCCAGCAGCCTAGGGACAGGGGGCTTATCCGGGGAGCTGTTTTTT. It translates to CASSLGTGGLSGELFF.